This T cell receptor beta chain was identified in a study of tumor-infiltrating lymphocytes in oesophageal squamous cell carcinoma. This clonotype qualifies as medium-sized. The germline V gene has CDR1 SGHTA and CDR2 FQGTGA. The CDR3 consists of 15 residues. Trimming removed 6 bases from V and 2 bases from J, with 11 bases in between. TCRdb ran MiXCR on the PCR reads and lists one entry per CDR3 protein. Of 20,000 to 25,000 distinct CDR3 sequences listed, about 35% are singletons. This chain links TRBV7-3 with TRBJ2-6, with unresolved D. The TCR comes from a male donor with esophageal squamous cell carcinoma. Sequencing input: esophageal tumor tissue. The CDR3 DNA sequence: TGTGCCAGCAGGTTAGATCTCACTGGGGCCAACGTCCTGACTTTC. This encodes CASRLDLTGANVLTF.